Sequencing of this T cell receptor beta chain was carried out in a study of blood T cell repertoires in COVID-19 (dated by TCRdb to 2018 to 2020). With regard to the full study: Samples covering the acute and convalescent phases of COVID-19 were provided by collaborators in the United States, Italy and Spain. The sample metadata nearly always contained a de-identified subject ID, COVID-19 status, age in years and sex. The prospective study material was composed of cDNA or gDNA derived from T cells, B-cell-depleted T cells, or PBMCs. The samples were drawn from two sources: the first 160 participants of the ongoing ImmuneRACE study, and fewer than 1,500 subjects contributed by 6 global collaborators. Where HLA class I and class II types were available, the types were taken from metadata supplied by the sample provider, not from assay-based typing. The dataset comprised deeply sampled blood TCRbeta repertoires from subjects exposed to, actively infected with, or recovered from COVID-19. A freely available public database, intended as a resource for researchers studying the immune response to SARS-CoV-2, is where the repertoires were released. The full study reports these points: The amount of clinical and demographic metadata varied by source and participant and was provided uncurated.

Remarks on this clone: What this receptor recognizes is not known. The input lacks base qualities; no much larger clone sits a single base away.

TCRbeta CDR3 regions were amplified from genomic DNA using the immunoSEQ Assay, a bias-controlled multiplex PCR. Per the authors' processing: Nucleated cell counts per sample were estimated from amplification of reference gene primers within the assay. To quantify the absolute abundance of each unique TCRbeta CDR3 rearrangement, sequence reads were collapsed and filtered. For each sample, productive Simpson clonality was calculated as the square root of Simpson's diversity index across productive rearrangements. TCRdb limited this immuneACCESS table to in-frame rearrangements with V and J called. A share of clones is missing; checked studies link under half to unresolved V genes, and the rest is unexplained. From that table come the V and J calls and clone size; the DNA was used to work out D and trimming. Here the sample has around 130,000 clones; about 88% occur a single time. Together, the top ten hold more than 5% of the sample.

Whole blood was collected in K2EDTA tubes by collaborating institutions according to the institutions' own protocols. Collaborator samples were shipped for TCRbeta analysis as frozen whole blood, isolated PBMCs, or DNA extracted from either sample type. The sequence derives from a human donor in a cohort sampled during active COVID-19. The sample consisted of peripheral blood.

The CDR3 is CAWDGGVYGYTF. DNA sequence: TGTGCCTGGGACGGAGGGGTTTATGGCTACACCTTC. In this chain, TRBV30 is recombined with TRBJ1-2; perhaps TRBD1 is the D gene, with 5 bases matching. The CDR3 holds 12 amino acids from the cysteine to the phenylalanine. Left in the record is the CDR3 DNA by itself, 36 bases read in frame from the first base. V and J lose 5 bases and 5 bases, and a span of 12 bases separates them. From the germline V gene (reference sequence), CDR1 is GTSNPN and CDR2 is SVGIG.